Presented here are 27 T cell receptor beta chains from one specimen sequenced in a study of shared clonotypes between healthy human individuals. Measured with immunoSEQ multiplex PCR; TCRdb has only the in-frame clones, and not every one. The sample lists a few million clones, approximately 95% occurring once. The sample was naive CD4+ T cells from PBMCs. Documented subset: CD45RA+ positively selected. The receptors derive from a man younger than 35 in good health. Some clones in this sample may be carry-over from other donors' samples.

The rearrangement joins TRBV20-1 to TRBJ2-1, with TRBD2 as a possible D gene (5 bases). Trimming took 1 base from V and 10 from J, leaving 8 bases between them. Germline V gene data show CDR1 as DFQATT and CDR2 as SNEGSKA (reference sequence). The CDR3 totals 11 residues. The CDR3 region is CSARVTGEQFF. CDR3 coding DNA: TGCAGTGCTAGAGTTACGGGGGAGCAGTTCTTC.

The DNA for the CDR3 is TGTGCCAGTACCCGACAGGGGATTAACTATGGCTACACCTTC. Translated: CASTRQGINYGYTF. The chain recombines TRBV19 with TRBJ1-2, with 8 bases that match TRBD1. CDR1 is LNHDA and CDR2 is SQIVND in the germline V gene (reference sequence). The J segment lost 1 base and the V segment lost 7 bases, leaving 5 bases of the junction unmatched. The CDR3 loop spans 14 amino acids.

This chain links TRBV6-1 with TRBJ2-1, with 11 bases matching TRBD2. CDR3 size: 15 residues. Germline lookup yields CDR1 MNHNS and CDR2 SASEGT. V lost 8 bases to trimming and J lost 5 bases; unmatched junction nucleotides: 8. CDR3 sequence: CASLEASGRNNEQFF. The CDR3 DNA is TGTGCCAGCCTTGAGGCTAGCGGGAGGAACAATGAGCAGTTCTTC.

In regard to this clone: This CDR3 is missing its conserved last phenylalanine or tryptophan, likely due to a read error. No DNA is shown, since the ends of the CDR3 on it are uncertain; the CDR3 is the one TCRdb lists. The chain couples TRBV10-1 to TRBJ1-2; no check of the table's D call, TRBD1, against the DNA was made. Germline V gene lookup returns CDR1 WNHNN and CDR2 SYGVQD (reference sequence). With termini counted, the CDR3 has 12 amino acids. The CDR3 spells CASSEPRARGRV.

The CDR3 bases are TGTGCCAGCCCTTTTGGCCTCCGGCAGGATACCTACGAGCAGTACTTC. Translating gives CASPFGLRQDTYEQYF. This chain uses TRBV27 with TRBJ2-7; D remains unclear. Trimming left V 8 bases short and J 2 bases short, with 22 bases between. The CDR3 covers 16 residues. Germline CDR1 and CDR2: MNHEY and SMNVEV (reference sequence).

This clone appeared a few times. V usage is TRBV29-1 and J usage is TRBJ1-2; unclear D gene. This CDR3 has 12 residues. V was cut by 4 bases and J by 7 bases, with 13 bases left in between. Germline V gene lookup returns CDR1 SQVTM and CDR2 ANQGSEA. The CDR3 loop reads CSVGAGRVGYTF. CDR3 nucleotides: TGCAGCGTTGGCGCGGGAAGGGTTGGCTACACCTTC.

This chain uses TRBV29-1 with TRBJ2-7; the match to TRBD2 covers 11 bases. V trimming: 6 bases; J trimming: 2 bases; junction bases outside the gene matches: 9. Germline loops: CDR1 SQVTM, CDR2 ANQGSEA. The CDR3 is made up of 15 amino acids. The CDR3 DNA is TGCAGCGTCGCTAAAAGACTAGCGGGGCCCTACGAGCAGTACTTC. Translating gives CSVAKRLAGPYEQYF.

The chain is built from TRBV28 and TRBJ2-7, with D perhaps given as TRBD1 or TRBD2 (5 bases each). The germline V and J ends were trimmed by 6 bases and 0 bases, with 18 bases remaining between them. In germline, CDR1 is MDHEN, CDR2 SYDVKM. The CDR3 covers 16 residues. The CDR3: CASSIPRGASSYEQYF. CDR3 DNA sequence: TGTGCCAGCAGCATTCCTCGGGGCGCGAGCTCCTACGAGCAGTACTTC.

This sequence joins TRBV6-5 and TRBJ1-1; TRBD1 is a possible D gene (6 bases). Looked up from germline, CDR1 is MNHEY and CDR2 is SVGAGI. Trimming removed 2 bases at V and 0 bases at J, with 13 bases between. This CDR3 spans 16 amino acids. The CDR3 here is CASSYTLQGMNTEAFF. The DNA of the CDR3 is TGTGCCAGCAGTTACACGCTACAGGGAATGAACACTGAAGCTTTCTTT.

The rearrangement joins TRBV19 to TRBJ1-5; possible D gene TRBD1, 5 bases. The V end was cut by 3 bases, the J end by 4 bases, with 16 bases between. The CDR3 is made up of 16 amino acids. Germline loops: CDR1 LNHDA, CDR2 SQIVND (reference sequence). Here the CDR3 reads CASSIQGGPLNQPQHF. CDR3 nucleotides: TGTGCCAGTAGTATCCAGGGAGGTCCCCTTAATCAGCCCCAGCATTTT.

DNA of the CDR3: TGTGCCAGCAGCGTAGTAAGGGACAGGGCTTCGAGTTTCTATGGCTACACCTTC. Translating gives CASSVVRDRASSFYGYTF. This chain uses TRBV9 with TRBJ1-2; TRBD1 aligns across 9 bases. This CDR3 has 18 amino acids. Germline loops: CDR1 SGDLS, CDR2 YYNGEE. Trimming took 0 bases from V and 4 from J; bases not matched to a gene: 13.

The chain employs TRBV5-4 and TRBJ2-3; D may be TRBD1 (5 bases). CDR1 and CDR2 from the germline V gene are SGHNT and YYREEE (reference sequence). The CDR3 runs to 15 residues. Trimming stripped 2 bases from V and 4 bases from J, with 14 bases between. The CDR3 sequence is CASSLGAGSSDTQYF. For the CDR3, the DNA is TGTGCCAGCAGCTTAGGGGCAGGGTCGTCAGATACGCAGTATTTT.

The chain combines TRBV28 with TRBJ1-2; unclear D gene. The germline V and J ends were trimmed by 1 base and 6 bases, with 12 bases remaining between them. The CDR3 loop spans 14 amino acids. Germline lookup yields CDR1 MDHEN and CDR2 SYDVKM. This CDR3 reads CASSLYGRRNGYTF. DNA for the CDR3: TGTGCCAGCAGTTTATATGGGAGAAGGAATGGCTACACCTTC.

The chain has TRBV4-3 and TRBJ2-3, with a weak D call TRBD2 (5 bases). Germline V gene data show CDR1 as LGHNA and CDR2 as YSLEER. The CDR3 is 19 residues long. Between the trimmed V and J ends, which lost 1 base and 0 bases, there was a span of 20 bases. CDR3 residues: CASSQVSSLGKGSTDTQYF. The CDR3 DNA is TGCGCCAGCAGCCAAGTGTCTAGCCTAGGGAAAGGGAGCACAGATACGCAGTATTTT.

This chain uses TRBV5-6 with TRBJ1-2; TRBD1 aligns across 7 bases. With V trimmed by 6 bases and J by 6 bases, 11 bases remained unmatched. The germline gives CDR1 SGHDT, CDR2 YYEEEE. This CDR3 has 14 amino acids. CDR3 DNA: TGTGCCAGCACCCCGGGACAGCGCTTCGATGGCTACACCTTC. Translated: CASTPGQRFDGYTF. The whole variable domain, remainder taken from reference TRBV5-6 and TRBJ1-2, is DAGVTQSPTHLIKTRGQQVTLRCSPKSGHDTVSWYQQALGQGPQFIFQYYEEEERQRGNFPDRFSGHQFPNYSSELNVNALLLGDSALYLCASTPGQRFDGYTFGSGTRLTVV.

The chain employs TRBV7-8 and TRBJ1-1; possible D gene TRBD1, 5 bases. Trimming pared 1 base from V and 1 base from J, leaving 7 bases between. Germline values: CDR1 SGHVS, CDR2 FQNEAQ. The CDR3 extends over 14 amino acids. In DNA form, the CDR3 reads TGTGCCAGCAGCTTAGGGGGCGGGAACACTGAAGCTTTCTTT. Its translation: CASSLGGGNTEAFF.

V and J are TRBV27 and TRBJ2-1; TRBD2 matches 9 bases. V shed 3 bases and J 12 bases; nucleotides not matched to a gene: 18. The CDR3 loop spans 17 amino acids. Germline-derived CDR1 and CDR2 are MNHEY and SMNVEV (reference sequence). The CDR3 spells CASSFRGGASGMTRQFF. For the CDR3, the DNA is TGTGCCAGCAGTTTCCGGGGGGGTGCTAGCGGGATGACCCGGCAGTTCTTC.

The chain recombines TRBV5-1 with TRBJ2-3; 10 bases match TRBD2. This CDR3 spans 15 amino acids. V lost 4 bases to trimming and J lost 4 bases; unmatched junction nucleotides: 6. From germline, CDR1 is SGHRS and CDR2 YFSETQ. The CDR3 loop reads CASSPGLAEADTQYF. In DNA form, the CDR3 reads TGCGCCAGCAGCCCCGGACTAGCGGAGGCAGATACGCAGTATTTT.

J is TRBJ2-1 and V is TRBV7-2, with 11 positions matching TRBD2. V lost 3 bases to trimming and J lost 6 bases; unmatched junction nucleotides: 10. Germline V gene sequence: CDR1 SGHTA, CDR2 FQGNSA. CDR3 length equals 17 residues. CDR3 sequence: CASSFFLAGGPSNEQFF. CDR3 DNA: TGTGCCAGCAGCTTTTTCTTAGCGGGAGGGCCCTCCAATGAGCAGTTCTTC.

This clone showed up just a few times. V usage is TRBV4-1 and J usage is TRBJ1-1, with TRBD1 as a possible D gene (5 bases). With 8 bases removed from V and 0 bases from J, the gap between germline ends came to 13 bases. Germline values: CDR1 MGHRA, CDR2 YSYEKL. The CDR3 contains 14 residues. CDR3 sequence reads: CASSSWGVNTEAFF. The CDR3 nucleotides read TGCGCCAGCTCCTCCTGGGGGGTGAACACTGAAGCTTTCTTT.

The CDR3 bases are TGTGCCAGCAGGCGCGAATGGGGAAACACCATATATTTT. This encodes CASRREWGNTIYF. The chain uses TRBV5-8 and TRBJ1-3, with D hard to call. CDR1 is SGHTS, CDR2 YDEGEE, per germline. The length of the CDR3 is 13 residues. Trimming cost V 5 bases and J 4 bases, with 10 bases left between them.

The chain employs TRBV9 and TRBJ2-1, with D maybe TRBD2 (7 bases). The CDR3 has 15 residues. The V and J ends lost 4 bases and 0 bases respectively, with 11 bases between them. CDR1 is SGDLS and CDR2 is YYNGEE in the germline V gene. CDR3 residues: CASSRGGASYNEQFF. The DNA for the CDR3 is TGTGCCAGCAGCAGGGGGGGCGCCTCCTACAATGAGCAGTTCTTC.

With respect to this clone: Different DNA sequences within this sample yield the same CDR3. The J gene is TRBJ2-7, the V gene TRBV2; tentative D call: TRBD2 (5 bases). Between the trimmed V and J ends, which lost 5 bases and 3 bases, there was a span of 8 bases. The CDR3 runs 12 residues. The germline V gene has CDR1 SNHLY and CDR2 FYNNEI. CDR3 loop: CASSRGNYEQYF. For the CDR3, the DNA is TGTGCCAGCAGTCGGGGAAACTACGAGCAGTACTTC. Drawing the rest from reference TRBV2 and TRBJ2-7, the complete variable domain is EPEVTQTPSHQVTQMGQEVILRCVPISNHLYFYWYRQILGQKVEFLVSFYNNEISEKSEIFDDQFSVERPDGSNFTLKIRSTKLEDSAMYFCASSRGNYEQYFGPGTRLTVT.

V gene TRBV5-4 combines with J gene TRBJ1-3; D may be TRBD1 (5 bases). CDR1 and CDR2 from the germline V gene are SGHNT and YYREEE (reference sequence). This CDR3 comprises 17 residues. Trimming stripped 4 bases from V and 0 bases from J, with 17 bases between. The CDR3 protein is CASSLQGLGHSGNTIYF. CDR3 DNA: TGTGCCAGCAGCCTTCAGGGACTGGGCCACTCTGGAAACACCATATATTTT.

The chain links TRBV18 to TRBJ2-7; 7 bases fit TRBD1. CDR3 length: 16 residues. Germline assignment: CDR1 KGHSH and CDR2 LQKENI. After removal of 2 bases from V and 2 bases from J, the junction contained 9 bases not matched to a gene. CDR3 sequence: CASSPVNRGITYEQYF. The CDR3 region has the DNA TGTGCCAGCTCACCAGTCAACAGGGGAATAACCTACGAGCAGTACTTC.

V is TRBV5-6 and J is TRBJ1-5, with D possibly being TRBD1 (6 bases). Germline assignment: CDR1 SGHDT and CDR2 YYEEEE. CDR3 length: 15 residues. V was clipped by 3 bases and J by 3 bases, with 13 bases between them. The CDR3 DNA sequence: TGTGCCAGCAGCTCCACTCACAGGGACAATCAGCCCCAGCATTTT. Amino acid sequence: CASSSTHRDNQPQHF.

This chain connects TRBV28 to TRBJ2-1; TRBD1 aligns across 7 bases. The CDR3 extends over 16 amino acids. Germline CDR1 is MDHEN and CDR2 is SYDVKM. Trimming at V came to 6 bases and at J to 1 base, leaving 9 bases not matched to a gene. CDR3 sequence reads: CASRLGGSSSYNEQFF. DNA for the CDR3: TGTGCCAGCAGGTTAGGGGGCTCCTCTTCCTACAATGAGCAGTTCTTC. The variable domain in full, with the rest retrieved from reference TRBV28 and TRBJ2-1, is DVKVTQSSRYLVKRTGEKVFLECVQDMDHENMFWYRQDPGLGLRLIYFSYDVKMKEKGDIPEGYSVSREKKERFSLILESASTNQTSMYLCASRLGGSSSYNEQFFGPGTRLTVL.